This T cell receptor beta chain was recorded in a study of blood T cell repertoires in COVID-19. Whole-study context: Acute and convalescent COVID-19 specimens originated in the United States, Italy and Spain.

Germline CDR1 is SEHNR and CDR2 is FQNEAQ (reference sequence). The ends were cut back, 5 bases at V and 3 bases at J, with 20 bases in the middle. CDR3 size: 17 residues. The protocol was immunoSEQ multiplex PCR, while the TCRdb copy is restricted to in-frame clones and leaves out a portion. The sample has about 240,000 clones, approximately 90% seen once. Cohort allocation depended upon clinical history that participants reported. This sequence originates from a man aged 35 to 55 who had recovered from COVID-19. Sequenced material: PBMCs or T cells enriched from blood (not recorded which). This chain connects TRBV7-9 to TRBJ2-1; a possible D gene is TRBD1 (6 bases). This CDR3 reads CASSVGWTGQDYNEQFF. DNA of the CDR3: TGTGCCAGCAGCGTAGGATGGACGGGACAAGACTACAATGAGCAGTTCTTC.